This entry lists 20 T cell receptor beta chains sequenced from one sample in a study of T cell responses to AZD1222 COVID-19 vaccine. Profiling relied on immunoSEQ multiplex PCR, and the TCRdb table lists in-frame clones only, not all of them. In the table there are about 73,000 clones, approximately 89% of which are singletons. The starting material was peripheral blood, obtained 28 days after the second AZD1222 dose. These TCRs come from an adult who received the AZD1222 COVID-19 vaccine.

This chain connects TRBV4-3 to TRBJ2-1, with TRBD1 as a possible D gene (6 bases). The CDR3 totals 13 residues. V lost 3 bases and J lost 8, with 11 bases in between. Looked up from germline, CDR1 is LGHNA and CDR2 is YSLEER. DNA for the CDR3: TGCGCCAGCAGCCAGGCTACAGGGTATGAGCAGTTCTTC. Protein sequence: CASSQATGYEQFF.

This sequence joins TRBV7-2 and TRBJ2-7; D gene uncertain. The CDR3 is made up of 14 amino acids. Germline CDR1 reads SGHTA; CDR2 reads FQGNSA. V was cut by 1 base and J by 6 bases, with 13 bases left in between. The CDR3 loop reads CASSLGSWELEQYF. The CDR3 DNA follows: TGTGCCAGCAGCTTAGGGTCTTGGGAACTCGAGCAGTACTTC.

This clone was recorded once. The rearrangement uses TRBV6-5 and TRBJ1-1; D unresolved. This CDR3 is 14 amino acids long. Trimming cost V 0 bases and J 4 bases, with 9 bases left between them. Germline V CDR1 and CDR2: MNHEY, SVGAGI. The CDR3 region has the DNA TGTGCCAGCAGTTACTCGCGATCTGGCACTGAAGCTTTCTTT. Translated: CASSYSRSGTEAFF.

This clone has a handful of counts. This chain uses TRBV11-3 with TRBJ1-1; D gene ambiguous. The germline V gene has CDR1 SGHNT and CDR2 YENEEA. The CDR3 runs to 13 residues. V gave up 4 bases and J gave up 5 bases, with 11 bases separating them. CDR3 bases: TGTGCCAGCAGCTCCCTAGCGCGGACTGAAGCTTTCTTT. Protein product: CASSSLARTEAFF.

The J gene is TRBJ1-4, the V gene TRBV19, with a weak D call TRBD1 (6 bases). There are 14 residues in the CDR3. Germline V gives CDR1 LNHDA, CDR2 SQIVND (reference sequence). V was cut by 4 bases and J by 4 bases, with 10 bases left in between. The CDR3 protein is CASSTGQNNEKLFF. The CDR3 DNA follows: TGTGCCAGTAGTACAGGACAGAATAATGAAAAACTGTTTTTT.

This rearrangement joins TRBV6-5 to TRBJ1-6, with D uncertain. Trimming cost V 5 bases and J 9 bases, with 11 bases left between them. Germline V gene sequence: CDR1 MNHEY, CDR2 SVGAGI. The CDR3 consists of 13 residues. The CDR3 sequence: CASSPKRGSPLHF. CDR3 DNA sequence: TGTGCCAGCAGTCCTAAGCGGGGTTCACCCCTCCACTTT.

This clone was counted between two and nine times. V gene TRBV4-2 combines with J gene TRBJ2-1; 13 bases map to TRBD2. CDR1 is LGHNA, CDR2 YNFKEQ, per germline. The CDR3 sequence is 16 residues long. With V trimmed by 4 bases and J by 9 bases, 9 bases remained unmatched. This CDR3 is CASSRPGLAGVPEQFF. The CDR3 DNA sequence: TGTGCCAGCAGCCGGCCCGGACTAGCGGGAGTGCCTGAGCAGTTCTTC.

The rearrangement uses TRBV28 and TRBJ1-2; no reliable D call. The ends were cut back, 2 bases at V and 0 bases at J, with 4 bases in the middle. Germline V gene sequence: CDR1 MDHEN, CDR2 SYDVKM. This CDR3 contains 13 residues. The chain's CDR3 is CASSLGANYGYTF. The DNA for the CDR3 is TGTGCCAGCAGTTTAGGCGCTAACTATGGCTACACCTTC.

This rearrangement joins TRBV12-3 or TRBV12-4 to TRBJ2-5, with a tentative D call TRBD2 (6 bases). The CDR3 spans 13 residues. Trimming shortened V by 6 bases and J by 4 bases, and 12 bases separated the two germline ends. The CDR3 coding sequence is TGTGCCAGCAGCCGGACGGGGGTAGAGACCCAGTACTTC. Protein sequence: CASSRTGVETQYF.

This clone was seen only a few times. The chain is built from TRBV11-3 and TRBJ2-3; the D is unclear. The germline V gene has CDR1 SGHNT and CDR2 YENEEA. Trimming removed 5 bases from V and 4 bases from J, with 7 bases in between. The CDR3 consists of 12 residues. CDR3 residues: CASSRRPDTQYF. The CDR3 coding sequence is TGTGCCAGCAGCCGAAGACCAGATACGCAGTATTTT.

This rearrangement joins TRBV18 to TRBJ1-6; D uncertain. V lost 3 bases to trimming and J lost 10 bases, with 13 bases between them. The germline gives CDR1 KGHSH, CDR2 LQKENI. There are 14 residues in the CDR3. The CDR3 is CASSPEGVRSPLHF. The CDR3 DNA sequence: TGTGCCAGCTCACCCGAGGGCGTGCGGTCACCCCTCCACTTT. The full variable domain, its missing parts supplied by reference TRBV18 and TRBJ1-6, is NAGVMQNPRHLVRRRGQEARLRCSPMKGHSHVYWYRQLPEEGLKFMVYLQKENIIDESGMPKERFSAEFPKEGPSILRIQQVVRGDSAAYFCASSPEGVRSPLHFGNGTRLTVT.

J is TRBJ2-3 and V is TRBV7-9; 7 bases are a match to TRBD2. The CDR3 length is 13 residues. The trim removed 5 bases at V and 5 bases at J, leaving 4 bases unmatched. Germline V gene data show CDR1 as SEHNR and CDR2 as FQNEAQ (reference sequence). CDR3 amino acids: CASSRGGVDTQYF. The DNA for the CDR3 is TGTGCCAGCAGCCGTGGGGGGGTAGATACGCAGTATTTT. The entire variable domain, with the rest obtained from reference TRBV7-9 and TRBJ2-3, is as follows: DTGVSQNPRHKITKRGQNVTFRCDPISEHNRLYWYRQTLGQGPEFLTYFQNEAQLEKSRLLSDRFSAERPKGSFSTLEIQRTEQGDSAMYLCASSRGGVDTQYFGPGTRLTVL.

The chain carries TRBV4-1 and TRBJ1-5, with 7 nucleotides matching TRBD1. Looked up from germline, CDR1 is MGHRA and CDR2 is YSYEKL. Germline trimming cut 3 bases from V and 0 bases from J; bases unmatched to any gene: 11. This CDR3 has 18 residues. CDR3 bases: TGCGCCAGCAGCCACGCTGACAGGGCCGCGTTTAGCAATCAGCCCCAGCATTTT. Encoded protein: CASSHADRAAFSNQPQHF.

The genes are TRBV2 and TRBJ2-3; 8 positions agree with TRBD1. Germline values: CDR1 SNHLY, CDR2 FYNNEI. Trimming at V came to 3 bases and at J to 1 base, leaving 3 bases not matched to a gene. CDR3 length: 15 residues. CDR3 protein: CASSDGQGGTDTQYF. CDR3 DNA: TGTGCCAGCAGTGATGGACAGGGTGGCACAGATACGCAGTATTTT.

This chain connects TRBV11-2 to TRBJ2-3, with D perhaps matching TRBD2 (5 bases). The germline CDR1 and CDR2 sequences are SGHAT and FQNNGV. The CDR3 is made up of 14 amino acids. V lost 2 bases to trimming and J lost 2 bases, with 8 bases between them. The CDR3 region has the DNA TGTGCCAGCAGCTTAAAGGGAGTCACAGATACGCAGTATTTT. It is translated as CASSLKGVTDTQYF.

J is TRBJ2-7 and V is TRBV3-1 (or the pseudogene TRBV3-2); TRBD2 aligns across 8 bases. Germline trimming cut 4 bases from V and 6 bases from J; bases unmatched to any gene: 8. This CDR3 is 14 amino acids long. Germline V gives CDR1 LGHDT, CDR2 YNNKEL (reference sequence). The CDR3 reads CASSPQGLVGEQYF. The CDR3 DNA sequence: TGTGCCAGCAGCCCCCAGGGACTAGTAGGCGAGCAGTACTTC.

This clone has only one observation. The gene calls are TRBV7-9 and TRBJ1-2; perhaps TRBD1 as D (5 bases). The CDR3 extends over 16 amino acids. The V gene's germline CDR1 is SEHNR and CDR2 FQNEAQ (reference sequence). The V and J ends lost 6 bases and 5 bases respectively, with 22 bases between them. The CDR3 nucleotides are TGTGCCAGCAGAAGAGGGATTTCTCGGGAGGGGTATGGCTACACCTTC. It specifies CASRRGISREGYGYTF.

The chain joins TRBV7-2 to TRBJ1-6; tentatively, D is TRBD1 (5 bases). The CDR3 covers 17 residues. V dropped 2 bases and J dropped 7 bases, with 18 bases sitting between them. Per the germline V gene, CDR1 is SGHTA and CDR2 is FQGNSA. This chain's CDR3 is CASSLSGRGKRNSPLHF. CDR3 DNA sequence: TGTGCCAGCAGCTTAAGCGGGCGGGGGAAGAGGAATTCACCCCTCCACTTT.

The V and J genes are TRBV9 and TRBJ1-5, with D perhaps TRBD1 (6 bases). This CDR3 is 13 amino acids long. V was trimmed by 4 bases and J by 9 bases, leaving 14 bases between them. Germline V gives CDR1 SGDLS, CDR2 YYNGEE. The CDR3 loop is CASSFETGGPQHF. The DNA of the CDR3 is TGTGCCAGCAGCTTCGAGACAGGAGGGCCCCAGCATTTT.

The chain joins TRBV6-5 to TRBJ2-1, with 12 bases aligning to TRBD2. This CDR3 is built from 15 residues. Germline CDR1 MNHEY, CDR2 SVGAGI. V was clipped by 5 bases and J by 5 bases; unmatched bases: 4. CDR3 protein: CASSKTSGRNNEQFF. Written as DNA, the CDR3 is TGTGCCAGCAGTAAAACTAGCGGGAGGAACAATGAGCAGTTCTTC.